The clone carrying this T cell receptor (beta chain) was observed once. The record originates from a study of cytomegalovirus exposure and HLA in healthy donors. A multiplex PCR was run with 60 Vbeta primers and 13 Jbeta primers. The assay was immunoSEQ multiplex PCR, and TCRdb's table has in-frame clones only and misses some. Of 130,000 or so clones listed, 61% are singletons. The CDR3 totals 14 residues. Looked up from germline, CDR1 is MRHNA and CDR2 is SNTAGT. The V and J ends lost 3 bases and 7 bases, in that order; junction bases with no gene match: 8. The sequence was collected from a male donor in good health and CMV-seronegative. The chain has TRBV6-4 and TRBJ1-2; 7 nucleotides agree with TRBD1. The specimen sequenced was PBMCs. The CDR3 loop is CASSEIQGVGGYTF. The CDR3 DNA follows: TGTGCCAGCAGTGAAATCCAGGGGGTAGGTGGCTACACCTTC.